Shown below are 6 T cell receptor beta chains from a single sample sequenced in a study of T-cell reconstitution after alpha-beta-depleted transplantation in children. Unique molecular identifiers were incorporated into the prepared TCRbeta library. TCRdb reprocessed the PCR reads via MiXCR and lists one record per CDR3 protein. The table lists under 750,000 distinct CDR3 sequences, around 23% of them singletons. The material was PBMCs, mostly from graft donor cells, obtained 360 days after TCRalphabeta/CD19-depleted stem cell transplant. These TCRs come from a boy in the first two years of life who had a stem cell transplant for acute myeloid leukemia, so the T cells may come from the graft donor.

For this clonotype: Mismatch with germline at one junction end may stem from a read error. This rearrangement joins TRBV20-1 to TRBJ1-2; D ambiguous. Germline CDR1 reads DFQATT; CDR2 reads SNEGSKA (reference sequence). CDR3 length equals 15 residues. The CDR3 DNA reads TGCTGTGCTAGACACAGCGGGCCTTCTAACTATGGCTACACCTTC. It encodes CCARHSGPSNYGYTF.

V gene TRBV28 combines with J gene TRBJ2-1, with 8 bases fitting TRBD2. From germline, CDR1 is MDHEN and CDR2 SYDVKM. Germline trimming cut 3 bases from V and 7 bases from J; bases unmatched to any gene: 5. The CDR3 loop spans 14 amino acids. CDR3 bases: TGTGCCAGCAGTTTCGGGGGGGCCAAGAATGAGCAGTTCTTC. Its protein product is CASSFGGAKNEQFF.

This clonotype was counted ten times or more. CDR3 in amino acids: CSVSPGVNEQFF. In DNA form, the CDR3 reads TGCAGCGTCTCCCCGGGCGTGAATGAGCAGTTCTTC. V usage is TRBV29-1 and J usage is TRBJ2-1; D gene unclear. The CDR3 contains 12 residues. The germline V and J ends were trimmed by 6 bases and 7 bases, with 13 bases remaining between them. Germline CDR1 reads SQVTM; CDR2 reads ANQGSEA.

This clonotype has just a few counts. V gene TRBV12-3 or TRBV12-4 combines with J gene TRBJ2-1, with 9 bases that match TRBD1. This CDR3 region has 16 residues. V shed 2 bases and J 1 base; nucleotides not matched to a gene: 3. The CDR3 loop is CASSLWGQGSYNEQFF. The CDR3 coding sequence is TGTGCCAGCAGTTTATGGGGACAGGGTTCCTACAATGAGCAGTTCTTC.

The rearrangement links TRBV20-1 to TRBJ1-1; maybe TRBD1 (5 bases). The CDR3 is 13 residues long. Germline CDR1 is DFQATT and CDR2 is SNEGSKA (reference sequence). V was clipped by 0 bases and J by 1 base, with 6 bases between them. The CDR3 protein is CSARETANTEAFF. The CDR3 DNA reads as TGCAGTGCTAGAGAGACAGCGAACACTGAAGCTTTCTTT.

V and J are TRBV20-1 and TRBJ1-2; no firm D call. Germline-derived CDR1 and CDR2 are DFQATT and SNEGSKA (reference sequence). CDR3 length: 17 amino acids. V lost 4 bases to trimming and J lost 2 bases, with 23 bases between them. Here the CDR3 reads CSANVGNRPVRNYGYTF. In DNA, the CDR3 is TGCAGTGCTAATGTTGGAAATAGGCCTGTAAGGAACTATGGCTACACCTTC.